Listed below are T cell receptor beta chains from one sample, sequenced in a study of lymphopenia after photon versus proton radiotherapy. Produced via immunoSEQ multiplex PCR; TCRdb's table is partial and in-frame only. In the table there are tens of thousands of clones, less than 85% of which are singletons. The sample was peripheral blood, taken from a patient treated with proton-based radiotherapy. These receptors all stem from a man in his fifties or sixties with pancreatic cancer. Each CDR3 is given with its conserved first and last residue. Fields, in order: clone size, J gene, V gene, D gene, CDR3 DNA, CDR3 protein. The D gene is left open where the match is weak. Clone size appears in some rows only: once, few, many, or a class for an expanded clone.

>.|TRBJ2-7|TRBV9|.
TGTGCCAGCAGCGTAGAGGCGGGGGCAAGGTACGAGCAGTACTTC
CASSVEAGARYEQYF
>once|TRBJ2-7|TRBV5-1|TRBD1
TGCGCCAGCAGCCCCTCCGTAGAGGGGGCTGAGCAGTACTTC
CASSPSVEGAEQYF
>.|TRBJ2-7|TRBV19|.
TGTGCCAGTAGCGGAACCTTAGCGACACTCTACGAGCAGTACTTC
CASSGTLATLYEQYF
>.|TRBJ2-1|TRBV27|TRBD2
TGTGCCAGCAGCCGGGCTGGCGGGAGTTCCTACAATGAGCAGTTCTTC
CASSRAGGSSYNEQFF
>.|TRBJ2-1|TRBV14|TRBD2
TGTGCCAGCAGCCAAGACTCCGGGACTAGCGGGAGAGAGGAGCAGTTCTTC
CASSQDSGTSGREEQFF
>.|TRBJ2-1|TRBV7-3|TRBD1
TGTGCCAGCAGCTTAACCGTACAGGGGCCGAGGGGCTACAATGAGCAGTTCTTC
CASSLTVQGPRGYNEQFF
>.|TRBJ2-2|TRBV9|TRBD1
TGTGCCAGCAGCGCGACAGGGTGGGACACCGGGGAGCTGTTTTTT
CASSATGWDTGELFF
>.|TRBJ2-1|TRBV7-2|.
TGTGCCAGCAGCCCCGCTACCACATACAATGAGCAGTTCTTC
CASSPATTYNEQFF
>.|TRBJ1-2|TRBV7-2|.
TGTGCCAGCAGCAGACAGGAGATCTATGGCTACACCTTC
CASSRQEIYGYTF
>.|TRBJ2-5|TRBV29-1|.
TGCAGCGTTGTTTTCGTCTTAGGAGAGACCCAGTACTTC
CSVVFVLGETQYF
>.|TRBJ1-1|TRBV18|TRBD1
TGTGCCAGCTCACAAGACAGGGGGGGCAGTGAAGCTTTCTTT
CASSQDRGGSEAFF
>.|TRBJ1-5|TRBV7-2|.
TGTGCCAGCAGCTTAGGGGGGGGCAGTAATCAGCCCCAGCATTTT
CASSLGGGSNQPQHF
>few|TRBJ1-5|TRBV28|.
TGTGCCAGCAGCTCCGGTCCCGGGCCCCAGCATTTT
CASSSGPGPQHF
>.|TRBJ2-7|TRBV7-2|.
TGTGCCAGCAGCTCGTCCGTAGGACGGAGCTACGAGCAGTACTTC
CASSSSVGRSYEQYF
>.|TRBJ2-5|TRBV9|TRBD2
TGTGCCAGCAGCGTAGGGGCAGCGGGAGTTCGAGAGACCCAGTACTTC
CASSVGAAGVRETQYF
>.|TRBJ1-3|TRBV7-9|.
TGTGCCAGCAGCTTAGTTTCCAGGCTCACTGGAAACACCATATATTTT
CASSLVSRLTGNTIYF
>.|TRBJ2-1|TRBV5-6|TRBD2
TGTGCCAGCAGCTTGGGACTAGCGGACAATGAGCAGTTCTTC
CASSLGLADNEQFF
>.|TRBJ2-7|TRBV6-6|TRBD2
TGTGCCAGCAGTTCCTTAGAGAGCGGGAGGTCCTACGAGCAGTACTTC
CASSSLESGRSYEQYF
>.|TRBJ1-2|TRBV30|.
TGTGCCTGGAAGCGGAACAACATTGACCGCTTGGGCTACACCTTC
CAWKRNNIDRLGYTF
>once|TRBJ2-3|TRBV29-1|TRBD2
TGCAGCGTTGCTCCGGGACTAGCGGCCCCTAGAGATACGCAGTATTTT
CSVAPGLAAPRDTQYF
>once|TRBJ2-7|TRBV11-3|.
TGTGCCAGCAGCCAAGCTTTATACGAGCAGTACTTC
CASSQALYEQYF
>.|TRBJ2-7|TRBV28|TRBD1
TGTGCCAGCAGTCCGCCGGACAGGGCCTACTACGAGCAGTACTTC
CASSPPDRAYYEQYF
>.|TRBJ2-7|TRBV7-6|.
TGTGCCAGCAGCTTAAGCGGCCGATCCTACGAGCAGTACTTC
CASSLSGRSYEQYF
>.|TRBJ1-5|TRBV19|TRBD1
TGTGCCAGTAGTACAAGCCCGGACAGGTTGTTTAGCAATCAGCCCCAGCATTTT
CASSTSPDRLFSNQPQHF
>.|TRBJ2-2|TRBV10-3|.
TGTGCCATCAGCGCCGGGGCCGGGGAGCTGTTTTTT
CAISAGAGELFF
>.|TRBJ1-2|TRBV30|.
TGTGCCTGGAGTGTATCCCCTAACTATGGCTACACCTTC
CAWSVSPNYGYTF
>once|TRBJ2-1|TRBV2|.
TGTGCCAGCAGTGACGTAGGGAGCTCCTACAATGAGCAGTTCTTC
CASSDVGSSYNEQFF
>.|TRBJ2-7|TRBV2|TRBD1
TGTGCCAGCAGGGACTACCGGGACAGGGTCTACGAGCAGTACTTC
CASRDYRDRVYEQYF
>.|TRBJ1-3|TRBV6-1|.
TGTGCCAGCAGTATGACGGTGGGTTCTGGAAACACCATATATTTT
CASSMTVGSGNTIYF